The clone carrying this TCR beta chain was seen at least ten times. TCRdb passed the RT-PCR reads through MiXCR, listing each CDR3 protein once. The profile shows fewer than 800,000 distinct CDR3 sequences, approximately 15% of them singletons. Germline loops: CDR1 DFQATT, CDR2 SNEGSKA (reference sequence). The CDR3 extends over 15 amino acids. J lost 2 bases, V lost 1 base, and 4 bases had no gene match. The V gene is TRBV20-1, the J gene TRBJ2-7; TRBD2 agrees at 11 bases. This clonotype was sampled from a female donor in good health, serving as a healthy control. The sequenced sample was memory CD4+ T cells from blood. CDR3: CSARGLAGSTYEQYF. The CDR3 DNA reads as TGCAGTGCTAGAGGACTAGCGGGAAGCACCTACGAGCAGTACTTC.